These 31 T cell receptor beta chains came from one sample sequenced in a study of T cells in Graves' hyperthyroidism and ophthalmopathy. TCR beta CDR3 regions were amplified from RNA. During a first-round RT-PCR of the TCR CDR3, the HTBI primer set was used. TCRdb processed the multiplex PCR reads anew with MiXCR; each CDR3 protein has one entry. The table includes about 400,000 distinct CDR3 sequences, about 15% detected once. The sequenced sample was blood. All receptors derive from a woman in her twenties or thirties with Graves' hyperthyroidism.

The sample holds many counts of this clonotype. This chain links TRBV5-8 with TRBJ2-7, with D possibly TRBD2 on 7 matching bases. The CDR3 contains 16 residues. Trimming took 1 base from V and 4 from J, leaving 18 bases between them. Germline loops: CDR1 SGHTS, CDR2 YDEGEE. The CDR3 sequence: CASSLMAGARGYEQYF. The CDR3 nucleotides are TGTGCCAGCAGCTTGATGGCGGGGGCGAGAGGGTACGAGCAGTACTTC. Full variable domain (rest looked up from reference TRBV5-8 and TRBJ2-7): EAGVTQSPTHLIKTRGQQATLRCSPISGHTSVYWYQQALGLGLQFLLWYDEGEERNRGNFPPRFSGRQFPNYSSELNVNALELEDSALYLCASSLMAGARGYEQYFGPGTRLTVT.

In its sample, this clonotype was seen a few times. V and J are TRBV20-1 and TRBJ1-2, with D possibly TRBD1 on 5 matching bases. Germline CDR1 and CDR2: DFQATT and SNEGSKA (reference sequence). This CDR3 is built from 13 residues. The CDR3 loop is CSGSGGINYGYTF. The CDR3, as DNA: TGCAGCGGAAGCGGGGGGATTAACTATGGCTACACCTTC.

This clonotype was seen repeatedly, ten times or more. CDR3 loop: CASSQDLNQPQHF. CDR3 DNA: TGTGCCAGCAGCCAAGATTTGAATCAGCCCCAGCATTTT. The J gene is TRBJ1-5, the V gene TRBV3-1; no definite D call. This CDR3 is 13 amino acids long. Germline V gene data show CDR1 as LGHDT and CDR2 as YNNKEL (reference sequence). V dropped 0 bases and J dropped 4 bases, with 4 bases sitting between them.

This clonotype was observed a handful of times. V and J are TRBV5-4 and TRBJ2-7, with TRBD2 identical over 9 bases. The V and J ends lost 3 bases and 2 bases, in that order; junction bases with no gene match: 9. Germline V gene lookup returns CDR1 SGHNT and CDR2 YYREEE (reference sequence). This CDR3 is built from 16 residues. The CDR3 protein is CASSSQLAGMTYEQYF. The CDR3 DNA reads TGTGCCAGCAGCTCCCAACTAGCGGGCATGACCTACGAGCAGTACTTC.

The chain recombines TRBV12-3 or TRBV12-4 with TRBJ2-1; TRBD2 aligns across 10 bases. V lost 5 bases to trimming and J lost 6 bases; unmatched junction nucleotides: 13. The CDR3 is 17 residues long. CDR3: CASSNIAGGVLGNEQFF. CDR3 nucleotides: TGTGCCAGCAGTAACATAGCGGGAGGAGTTCTCGGCAATGAGCAGTTCTTC.

There are a few counts of this clonotype. This sequence joins TRBV10-3 and TRBJ2-7; 9 positions agree with TRBD2. Trimming removed 6 bases from V and 0 bases from J; junction bases left unmatched: 6. This CDR3 contains 15 residues. The germline V gene encodes CDR1 ENHRY and CDR2 SYGVKD. DNA for the CDR3: TGTGCCATCAGAAGACTAGCGGCCAACTCCTACGAGCAGTACTTC. As protein: CAIRRLAANSYEQYF.

This clonotype was counted many times. V and J are TRBV5-1 and TRBJ1-1; 7 bases align to TRBD1. Trimming cost V 3 bases and J 5 bases; bases outside gene matches: 7. The CDR3 is 14 amino acids. Germline values: CDR1 SGHRS, CDR2 YFSETQ. The DNA of the CDR3 is TGCGCCAGCAGCTGGACGACAGGGCATACTGAAGCTTTCTTT. Its protein is CASSWTTGHTEAFF.

This clonotype was picked up a small number of times. V and J are TRBV4-2 and TRBJ2-5; 10 nucleotides align to TRBD2. Germline CDR1 LGHNA, CDR2 YNFKEQ. This CDR3 is 13 amino acids long. Germline trimming cut 5 bases from V and 4 bases from J; bases unmatched to any gene: 1. The CDR3 region is CASSSSGGETQYF. The CDR3 bases are TGTGCCAGCAGCTCTAGCGGGGGAGAGACCCAGTACTTC.

The rearrangement uses TRBV20-1 and TRBJ2-3; tentatively, D is TRBD1 (6 bases). This CDR3 is 13 amino acids long. The V gene lost 6 bases and the J gene lost 0 bases, with 10 bases spanning the gap. The germline V gene encodes CDR1 DFQATT and CDR2 SNEGSKA (reference sequence). CDR3 protein: CSANRESTDTQYF. The DNA for the CDR3 is TGCAGTGCAAACAGGGAAAGCACAGATACGCAGTATTTT.

The chain employs TRBV6-1 and TRBJ2-1, with TRBD2 identical over 13 bases. The CDR3 has 17 amino acids. Germline V gene data show CDR1 as MNHNS and CDR2 as SASEGT. V was clipped by 5 bases and J by 7 bases; unmatched bases: 11. The CDR3 region has the DNA TGTGCCAGCAGTTCTTCCCTGGGGACTAGCGGGGAAAATGAGCAGTTCTTC. As protein: CASSSSLGTSGENEQFF.

The chain links TRBV5-6 to TRBJ1-5; 8 nucleotides line up with TRBD1. The ends lost 0 bases at V and 8 bases at J; junction bases unmatched: 4. The CDR3 runs 14 residues. Germline-derived CDR1 and CDR2 are SGHDT and YYEEEE. The CDR3 region is CASSLAGGRKPQHF. The DNA for the CDR3 is TGTGCCAGCAGCTTGGCAGGGGGCAGGAAGCCCCAGCATTTT.

Comment on this clonotype: One end of the junction is discordant with germline, which a read error may explain. The chain couples TRBV29-1 to TRBJ1-4; D unclear. The CDR3 loop spans 13 amino acids. Per the germline V gene, CDR1 is SQVTM and CDR2 is ANQGSEA. CDR3 DNA: TGCAGCGTAGAAGTTACAACTAATGAAAAACTGTTTTTT. It is translated as CSVEVTTNEKLFF. The full variable domain, with the rest looked up from reference TRBV29-1 and TRBJ1-4, is SAVISQKPSRDICQRGTSLTIQCQVDSQVTMMFWYRQQPGQSLTLIATANQGSEATYESGFVIDKFPISRPNLTFSTLTVSNMSPEDSSIYLCSVEVTTNEKLFFGSGTQLSVL.

This clonotype has a count of ten or more. V usage is TRBV6-1 and J usage is TRBJ2-1, with a possible D match to TRBD2 (7 bases). The V gene's germline CDR1 is MNHNS and CDR2 SASEGT. V was clipped by 8 bases and J by 3 bases, with 14 bases between them. The CDR3 length is 14 residues. The CDR3 nucleotides are TGTGCCAGCGGGGGCGGGAGTCTCTACAATGAGCAGTTCTTC. This translates into CASGGGSLYNEQFF.

There are a few counts of this clonotype. V usage is TRBV29-1 and J usage is TRBJ1-5; TRBD1 agrees at 12 bases. The germline CDR1 and CDR2 sequences are SQVTM and ANQGSEA. There are 13 residues in the CDR3. With V trimmed by 6 bases and J by 7 bases, 4 bases remained unmatched. The CDR3 loop is CSVGQGAEQPQHF. The CDR3 DNA follows: TGCAGCGTGGGACAGGGGGCAGAACAGCCCCAGCATTTT.

With regard to this clonotype: Just one base apart from a much larger clone, this may be a read error. The rearrangement uses TRBV29-1 and TRBJ2-7; D tentatively reads TRBD1 or TRBD2 (5 bases each). Looked up from germline, CDR1 is SQVTM and CDR2 is ANQGSEA. The CDR3 sequence is 12 residues long. CDR3 region: CGVGEGPYEQYF. The DNA of the CDR3 is TGCGGCGTTGGAGAGGGGCCCTACGAGCAGTACTTC.

This clonotype was recorded many times. The rearrangement uses TRBV4-1 and TRBJ1-5, with D hard to call. Germline V lookup: CDR1 MGHRA, CDR2 YSYEKL. This CDR3 contains 13 residues. V lost 3 bases, J lost 7 bases, and 10 bases lay in between. CDR3 residues: CASSQLPGQPQHF. CDR3 bases: TGCGCCAGCAGCCAGCTCCCCGGGCAGCCCCAGCATTTT.

In this sample, this clonotype turned up many times. The rearrangement joins TRBV12-3 or TRBV12-4 to TRBJ2-3; no firm D call. CDR3 length: 13 amino acids. V was pared by 5 bases and J by 1 base, with 7 bases between. CDR3 in amino acids: CASSLLRTDTQYF. In DNA, the CDR3 is TGTGCCAGCAGTCTACTGCGCACAGATACGCAGTATTTT.

This chain uses TRBV4-2 with TRBJ1-2; D gene ambiguous. This CDR3 contains 13 residues. V shed 0 bases and J shed 4 bases, with 6 bases lying between them. Looked up from germline, CDR1 is LGHNA and CDR2 is YNFKEQ. CDR3 nucleotides: TGTGCCAGCAGCCAAGATAGAACCTATGGCTACACCTTC. Translation gives CASSQDRTYGYTF.

In this sample, this clonotype turned up many times. This rearrangement joins TRBV2 to TRBJ2-7; 12 bases match TRBD2. Germline-derived CDR1 and CDR2 are SNHLY and FYNNEI. The CDR3 spans 15 residues. With V trimmed by 8 bases and J by 3 bases, 8 bases remained unmatched. The CDR3 region is CASLTSGRSGYEQYF. CDR3 DNA sequence: TGTGCCAGCCTGACTAGCGGGAGATCGGGCTACGAGCAGTACTTC.

In its sample, this clonotype was seen many times. J is TRBJ1-2 and V is TRBV3-1; D is ambiguous. This CDR3 contains 13 residues. Trimming removed 1 base from V and 6 bases from J, with 9 bases in between. The germline V gene encodes CDR1 LGHDT and CDR2 YNNKEL (reference sequence). The CDR3 nucleotides are TGTGCCAGCAGCCAAGGTGTTTCGGATGGCTACACCTTC. As protein: CASSQGVSDGYTF.

The rearrangement uses TRBV20-1 and TRBJ1-4; TRBD1 matches at 8 bases. Per the germline V gene, CDR1 is DFQATT and CDR2 is SNEGSKA (reference sequence). Trimming cost V 1 base and J 8 bases; bases outside gene matches: 3. This CDR3 has 13 amino acids. DNA of the CDR3: TGCAGTGCTAGAGGACAGGGGAACGAAAAACTGTTTTTT. Residues: CSARGQGNEKLFF.

This clonotype was recorded at least ten times. The V call is TRBV10-3, the J call TRBJ2-1; 8 bases are shared with TRBD2. V trimming: 4 bases; J trimming: 6 bases; junction bases outside the gene matches: 11. In germline, CDR1 is ENHRY, CDR2 SYGVKD. CDR3 length equals 16 residues. The CDR3 protein is CAISGGLAGRGNEQFF. CDR3 bases: TGTGCCATCAGTGGGGGATTAGCGGGAAGGGGCAATGAGCAGTTCTTC.

The table lists this clonotype with a few counts. CDR3 loop: CASSLYPSGTGGSGANVLTF. CDR3 DNA sequence: TGCGCCAGCAGCTTGTACCCCTCCGGGACAGGGGGCAGTGGGGCCAACGTCCTGACTTTC. V usage is TRBV5-1 and J usage is TRBJ2-6, with 12 bases identical to TRBD1. V shed 1 base, J shed 3 bases, and the junction held 11 bases outside the gene matches. This CDR3 is built from 20 residues. Germline CDR1 reads SGHRS; CDR2 reads YFSETQ.

Only one count was recorded for this clonotype. Here the CDR3 DNA reads TGTGCCAGCATCTTTGGGGGGACGCAGCGGGGAGAGACCCAGTACTTC. As protein: CASIFGGTQRGETQYF. This sequence joins TRBV28 and TRBJ2-5, with 7 nucleotides matching TRBD2. Germline CDR1 and CDR2: MDHEN and SYDVKM. V was pared by 7 bases and J by 4 bases, with 15 bases of the junction left unmatched. The CDR3 totals 16 residues.

For this clonotype: A much larger clone sits a single nucleotide away, making a read error possible. The V gene is TRBV20-1, the J gene TRBJ2-5, with 9 bases aligning to TRBD1. V lost 3 bases, J lost 7 bases, and 6 bases stayed unmatched. Germline V lookup: CDR1 DFQATT, CDR2 SNEGSKA (reference sequence). This CDR3 contains 13 residues. Here the CDR3 reads CSASKDRGWTQYF. CDR3 nucleotide sequence: TGCAGTGCTAGTAAGGACAGGGGATGGACCCAGTACTTC.

This clonotype appeared once. This chain uses TRBV12-3 or TRBV12-4 with TRBJ2-4; 12 positions match TRBD1. The V gene end was trimmed by 4 bases and the J gene end by 7 bases; junction bases not matched to a gene: 5. CDR3 length: 15 amino acids. This CDR3 reads CASSSSGTGGNIQYF. The DNA of the CDR3 is TGTGCCAGCAGTTCATCCGGGACAGGGGGCAACATTCAGTACTTC.

There are a few counts of this clonotype. This may arise from a read error, as a much more abundant clone is one base away. V gene TRBV28 combines with J gene TRBJ2-1; 9 bases agree with TRBD1. The CDR3 covers 15 residues. The germline gives CDR1 MDHEN, CDR2 SYDVKM. The V and J ends lost 3 bases and 4 bases, in that order; junction bases with no gene match: 4. As DNA, the CDR3 is TGTGCCAGCAGTTTGGGGGACAGGGTTTACAATGAGCAGTTCTTC. This encodes CASSLGDRVYNEQFF.

This clonotype has at least ten counts. The CDR3 here is CASRDRGDSQPQHF. The CDR3, as DNA: TGTGCCAGCCGCGACAGGGGAGATAGTCAGCCCCAGCATTTT. This chain uses TRBV2 with TRBJ1-5; TRBD1 agrees at 8 bases. CDR3 size: 14 residues. CDR1 SNHLY and CDR2 FYNNEI come from the germline V gene. After removal of 8 bases from V and 6 bases from J, the junction contained 9 bases not matched to a gene.

This clonotype was recorded at least ten times. The chain carries TRBV18 and TRBJ2-7, with TRBD1 matching over 7 bases. V was pared by 1 base and J by 2 bases, with 5 bases of the junction left unmatched. The CDR3 is 15 amino acids. CDR1 KGHSH and CDR2 LQKENI come from the germline V gene. CDR3 residues: CASSPLRDRAYEQYF. The CDR3 coding sequence is TGTGCCAGCTCACCACTCCGGGACAGAGCCTACGAGCAGTACTTC. Full variable domain (outside the CDR3, taken from reference TRBV18 and TRBJ2-7): NAGVMQNPRHLVRRRGQEARLRCSPMKGHSHVYWYRQLPEEGLKFMVYLQKENIIDESGMPKERFSAEFPKEGPSILRIQQVVRGDSAAYFCASSPLRDRAYEQYFGPGTRLTVT.

Of note for this clonotype: A much larger clone is a single base away; this may be a read error. The chain has TRBV11-2 and TRBJ2-7; 9 bases are a match to TRBD2. The germline gives CDR1 SGHAT, CDR2 FQNNGV. The CDR3 spans 15 residues. J lost 4 bases, V lost 3 bases, and 7 bases had no gene match. Here the CDR3 DNA reads TGTGCCAGCAGCTTGCGGGAGGGCCATTTGTACGAGCAGTACTTC. This codes for CASSLREGHLYEQYF.

Of note for this clonotype: This may come from a read error, since a much larger clone is one base off. CDR3 sequence: CASSFGSEENEQFF. The CDR3 DNA reads TGTGCCAGCAGTTTTGGCTCGGAAGAAAATGAGCAGTTCTTC. The genes are TRBV28 and TRBJ2-1; D remains ambiguous. Trimming removed 3 bases from V and 7 bases from J, with 13 bases in between. Germline CDR1 and CDR2: MDHEN and SYDVKM. The CDR3 totals 14 residues.